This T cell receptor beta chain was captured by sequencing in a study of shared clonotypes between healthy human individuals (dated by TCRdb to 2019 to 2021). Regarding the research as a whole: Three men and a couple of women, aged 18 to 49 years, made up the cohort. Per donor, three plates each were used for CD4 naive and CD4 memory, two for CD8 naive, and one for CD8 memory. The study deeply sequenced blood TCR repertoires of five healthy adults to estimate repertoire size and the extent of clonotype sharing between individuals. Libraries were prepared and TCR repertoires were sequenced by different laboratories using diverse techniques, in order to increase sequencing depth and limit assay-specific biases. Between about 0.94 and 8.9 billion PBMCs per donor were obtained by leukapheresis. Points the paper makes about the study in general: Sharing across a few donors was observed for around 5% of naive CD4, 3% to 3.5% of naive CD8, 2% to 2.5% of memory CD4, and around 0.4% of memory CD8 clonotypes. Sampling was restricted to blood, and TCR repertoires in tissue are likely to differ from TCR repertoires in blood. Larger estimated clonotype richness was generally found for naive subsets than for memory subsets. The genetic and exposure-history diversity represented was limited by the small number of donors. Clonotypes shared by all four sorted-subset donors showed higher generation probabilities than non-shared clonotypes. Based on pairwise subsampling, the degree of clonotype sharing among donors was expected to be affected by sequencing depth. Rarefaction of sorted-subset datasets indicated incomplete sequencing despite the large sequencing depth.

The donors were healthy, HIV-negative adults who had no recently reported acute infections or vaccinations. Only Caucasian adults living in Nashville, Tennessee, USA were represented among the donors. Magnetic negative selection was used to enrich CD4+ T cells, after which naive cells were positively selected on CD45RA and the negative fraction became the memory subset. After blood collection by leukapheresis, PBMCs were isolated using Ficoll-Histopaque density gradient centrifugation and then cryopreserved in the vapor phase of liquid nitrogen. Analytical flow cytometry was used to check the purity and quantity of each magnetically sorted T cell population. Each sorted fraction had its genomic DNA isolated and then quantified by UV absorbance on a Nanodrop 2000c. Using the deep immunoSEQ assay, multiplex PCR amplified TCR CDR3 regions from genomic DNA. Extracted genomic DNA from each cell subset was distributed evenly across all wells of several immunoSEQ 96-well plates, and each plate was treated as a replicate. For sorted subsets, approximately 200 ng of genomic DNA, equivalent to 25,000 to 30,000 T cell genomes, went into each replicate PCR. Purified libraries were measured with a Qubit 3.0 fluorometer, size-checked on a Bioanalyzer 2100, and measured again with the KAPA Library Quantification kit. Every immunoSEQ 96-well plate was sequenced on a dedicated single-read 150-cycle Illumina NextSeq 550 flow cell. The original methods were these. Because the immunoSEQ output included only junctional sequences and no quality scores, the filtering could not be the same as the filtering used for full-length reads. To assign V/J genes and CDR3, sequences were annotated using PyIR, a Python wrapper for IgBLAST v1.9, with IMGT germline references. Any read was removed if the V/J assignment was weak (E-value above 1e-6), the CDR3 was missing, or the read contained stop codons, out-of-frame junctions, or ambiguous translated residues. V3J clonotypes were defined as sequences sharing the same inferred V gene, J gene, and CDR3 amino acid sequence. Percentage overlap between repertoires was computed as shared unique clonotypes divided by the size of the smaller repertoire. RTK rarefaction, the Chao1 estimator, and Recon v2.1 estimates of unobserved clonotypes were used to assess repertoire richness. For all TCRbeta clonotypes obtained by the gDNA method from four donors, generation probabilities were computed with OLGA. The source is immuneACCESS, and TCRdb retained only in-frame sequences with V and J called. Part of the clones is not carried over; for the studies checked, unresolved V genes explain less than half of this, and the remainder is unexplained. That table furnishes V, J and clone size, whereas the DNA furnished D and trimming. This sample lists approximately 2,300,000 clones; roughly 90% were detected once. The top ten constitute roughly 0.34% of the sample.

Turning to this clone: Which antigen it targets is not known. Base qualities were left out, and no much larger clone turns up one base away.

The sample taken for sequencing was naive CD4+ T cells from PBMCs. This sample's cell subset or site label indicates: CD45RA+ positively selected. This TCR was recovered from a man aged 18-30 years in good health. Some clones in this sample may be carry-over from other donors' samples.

The CDR3 here reads CASSLIPGQGETQYF. The nucleotide sequence reads as follows: TGTGCCAGCAGCCTAATCCCGGGACAGGGGGAGACCCAGTACTTC. The sequence links TRBV7-3 to TRBJ2-5; 10 nucleotides in the junction match TRBD1. Taken from cysteine to phenylalanine, the CDR3 has 15 residues. Only CDR3 DNA remains: 45 bases, in frame from the first base. After removal of 5 bases from V and 5 bases from J, the junction retains 8 bases not matched to a gene. CDR1 and CDR2, per the germline V gene, are SGHTA and FQGTGA.